Given below is one TCR beta chain in context. The data derive from a study of cytomegalovirus exposure and HLA in healthy donors. Amplification used 60 Vbeta primers and 13 Jbeta primers. Measured with immunoSEQ multiplex PCR; TCRdb has only the in-frame clones, and not every one. The repertoire has about 150,000 clones, 88% of them found once; the top ten carry 0.5% to 0.65%. Donors were ostensibly healthy at sampling, although undocumented immune exposures were probable. The CDR3 length is 16 residues. Trimming cost V 3 bases and J 6 bases; bases outside gene matches: 4. CDR1 MGHRA and CDR2 YSYEKL come from the germline V gene.

The sequenced material came from PBMCs. The TCR sequence derives from a woman aged 40 to 50 in good health and CMV-seronegative. The chain recombines TRBV4-1 with TRBJ2-1; 14 nucleotides agree with TRBD2. CDR3 sequence reads: CASSQRGLAGANEQFF. The CDR3 coding sequence is TGCGCCAGCAGCCAGAGGGGACTAGCGGGAGCCAATGAGCAGTTCTTC.